These T cell receptor beta chains were read from a single sample in a study of regulatory T cells in long-lasting Graves disease. MiXCR, run by TCRdb on the multiplex PCR reads, gives a single entry per CDR3 protein. The data hold hundreds of thousands of distinct CDR3 sequences, with around 23% observed a single time. Sequenced here: peripheral blood mononuclear cells (PBMCs), sampled when the disease was refractory, from a patient treated with antithyroid drugs. All receptors come from a female donor with Graves disease. The CDR3 runs from the conserved cysteine through the conserved F or W. A D gene is named only where the DNA matches it firmly. Not all rows give a size; the values are once, few, many and, for expanded clones, a class.

d_gene,len,j_gene,abundance,v_gene,CDR3nt,CDR3aa
TRBD1,13,TRBJ2-4,.,TRBV20-1,TGCAGTGCCACGGACAGGGCCAAAAACATTCAGTACTTC,CSATDRAKNIQYF
TRBD1,15,TRBJ2-2,.,TRBV20-1,TGCAGTGCTAGTCACCCGGGACAGGGAATCGGGGAGCTGTTTTTT,CSASHPGQGIGELFF
TRBD2,15,TRBJ2-5,.,TRBV6-5,TGTGCCAGCAGTTCGCTAGCGGGATCGGGAGAGACCCAGTACTTC,CASSSLAGSGETQYF
TRBD2,15,TRBJ2-5,few,TRBV20-1,TGCGGTGCTAGAGCAGGGACTAGCGTCCAAGAGACCCAGTACTTC,CGARAGTSVQETQYF
.,13,TRBJ1-1,.,TRBV30,TGTGCCTGGTTAGAAAGCCCCAGGGGTGAAGCTTTCTTT,CAWLESPRGEAFF
.,13,TRBJ2-2,many,TRBV28,TGTGCCATCCAGGGAGCGAACACCGGGGAGCTGTTTTTT,CAIQGANTGELFF
.,13,TRBJ2-7,many,TRBV30,TGTGCCTGGGCTGACAGACAATCTTACGAGCAGTACTTC,CAWADRQSYEQYF
TRBD2,18,TRBJ2-1,.,TRBV30,TGTGCCTGGGCCGGGACTAGCGAACGAACAAGCTCCTACAATGAGCAGTTCTTC,CAWAGTSERTSSYNEQFF
.,15,TRBJ1-5,few,TRBV19,TGTGCCAGTACCCCCTGGGGGGGAACTGATCAGCCCCAGCATTTT,CASTPWGGTDQPQHF
TRBD1,15,TRBJ1-3,.,TRBV20-1,TGCAGTGCTGCCTCAGGGGGACACTCTGGAAACACCATATATTTT,CSAASGGHSGNTIYF
TRBD1,13,TRBJ1-3,few,TRBV28,TGTGCCAGCCGACAGGGTTCGCGAAACACCATATATTTT,CASRQGSRNTIYF
TRBD1,15,TRBJ2-7,many,TRBV28,TGTGCCAGCAGTCAGAGGACAGGGATTAGCTACGAGCAGTACTTC,CASSQRTGISYEQYF
TRBD2,15,TRBJ2-1,.,TRBV20-1,TGCAGTGCTGATGGACTAGCGGGTTTTAACAATGAGCAGTTCTTC,CSADGLAGFNNEQFF
.,12,TRBJ2-2,many,TRBV28,TGTGCCAGCAGTTCAGTCACCGGGGAGCTGTTTTTT,CASSSVTGELFF
.,14,TRBJ2-7,.,TRBV5-1,TGCGCCAGCAGCGACTACCCGGGACACTACGAGCAGTACTTC,CASSDYPGHYEQYF
.,14,TRBJ1-2,many,TRBV28,TGTGCCAGCAGTTTTCAGGGCCCGGAGCGTGGCTACACCTTC,CASSFQGPERGYTF
TRBD2,15,TRBJ2-7,.,TRBV10-1,TGCGCCAGCAGTGAGTCGTTACTAGCGGGAGTCGAGCAGTACTTC,CASSESLLAGVEQYF